This T cell receptor beta chain comes out of a study of PD-1 blockade in classical Hodgkin lymphoma. Study-level results: By cycle point C4D1, TCR diversity had risen significantly in CD4+ cells (but not CD8+ cells).

The protocol was immunoSEQ multiplex PCR, while the TCRdb copy is restricted to in-frame clones and leaves out a portion. The sample lists approximately 70,000 clones, around 93% seen once, with approximately 8% in the top ten. Comment on this clone: Its antigen remains unidentified.

J lost 4 bases, V lost 7 bases, and 10 bases had no gene match. The V gene's germline CDR1 is MNHNS and CDR2 SASEGT. This CDR3 is built from 14 residues. Each and every patient relapsed after autologous stem cell transplantation, and patients got differing brentuximab vedotin exposure. The source is a human donor with classical Hodgkin lymphoma. This material consisted of peripheral blood mononuclear cells (PBMCs), taken at baseline. The rearrangement uses TRBV6-1 and TRBJ2-7; 7 bases map to TRBD1. This CDR3 reads CASNYRQGAYEQYF. The CDR3 DNA reads TGTGCCAGCAACTACAGACAGGGAGCTTACGAGCAGTACTTC.